These 17 T cell receptor beta chains share one sample of origin, sequenced in a study of T cells in Graves' hyperthyroidism and ophthalmopathy. What was amplified from RNA transcripts were TCR beta CDR3 regions. Primed by the HTBI set, a first-round RT-PCR was run on the TCR CDR3. Each CDR3 protein is one row after TCRdb ran MiXCR on the multiplex PCR reads. The sample has around 250,000 distinct CDR3 sequences, around 15% seen once. Sequenced sample: blood. The receptors originated from a woman younger than 30 with Graves' ophthalmopathy.

This clonotype was seen a few times. The chain recombines TRBV25-1 with TRBJ2-5; the match to TRBD1 covers 10 bases. Germline loops: CDR1 MGHDK, CDR2 SYGVNS. The V and J ends lost 5 bases and 3 bases, in that order; junction bases with no gene match: 6. This CDR3 contains 15 residues. The CDR3 bases are TGTGCCAGCAGTACACCGGGACAGGGGAAAGAGACCCAGTACTTC. As protein: CASSTPGQGKETQYF.

This clonotype appeared many times. This chain joins TRBV27 and TRBJ2-2; D remains ambiguous. CDR3 length: 17 residues. Trimming removed 6 bases from V and 5 bases from J, with 22 bases in between. Germline CDR1 reads MNHEY; CDR2 reads SMNVEV (reference sequence). The DNA for the CDR3 is TGTGCCAGCAGACAACTTGTCCCGGGTATCGCAACCGGGGAGCTGTTTTTT. This translates into CASRQLVPGIATGELFF.

This clonotype was seen ten or more times. The CDR3 region is CASSQLGGDSYNEQFF. The DNA for the CDR3 is TGTGCCAGCTCCCAGTTGGGCGGGGACTCCTACAATGAGCAGTTCTTC. V and J are TRBV28 and TRBJ2-1, with D maybe TRBD2 (6 bases). V lost 8 bases and J 0 bases, leaving 17 bases between the germline ends. CDR3 size: 16 residues. Germline CDR1 and CDR2: MDHEN and SYDVKM.

Many counts were recorded for this clonotype. The chain recombines TRBV4-1 with TRBJ1-1, with D hard to call. Trimming removed 2 bases at V and 4 bases at J, with 11 bases between. Germline V gene data show CDR1 as MGHRA and CDR2 as YSYEKL. The CDR3 totals 14 residues. The CDR3 region is CASSQIGSSTEAFF. DNA for the CDR3: TGCGCCAGCAGCCAAATCGGATCTAGCACTGAAGCTTTCTTT.

This clonotype was seen ten or more times. The chain employs TRBV7-8 and TRBJ1-5; a weak D match, TRBD1 (5 bases). V gave up 4 bases and J gave up 1 base, with 14 bases separating them. This CDR3 spans 16 amino acids. The germline V gene has CDR1 SGHVS and CDR2 FQNEAQ. CDR3 DNA: TGTGCCAGCAGCTCAACCACGGGGGTGAGCAATCAGCCCCAGCATTTT. Amino acid sequence: CASSSTTGVSNQPQHF.

The table lists this clonotype with many counts. The V gene is TRBV6-5, the J gene TRBJ2-2, with D perhaps TRBD2 (5 bases). CDR1 is MNHEY and CDR2 is SVGAGI in the germline V gene. The CDR3 runs to 16 residues. V gave up 0 bases and J gave up 3 bases, with 11 bases separating them. The CDR3 sequence: CASSYSKRADTGELFF. DNA for the CDR3: TGTGCCAGCAGTTACTCGAAGAGGGCCGACACCGGGGAGCTGTTTTTT.

The table lists this clonotype with a few counts. The chain links TRBV19 to TRBJ2-7; D is unresolved. Trimming stripped 3 bases from V and 2 bases from J, with 8 bases between. Germline V gives CDR1 LNHDA, CDR2 SQIVND (reference sequence). The CDR3 extends over 13 amino acids. The CDR3 region has the DNA TGTGCCAGTAGTATTGGCAGTGCCTACGAGCAGTACTTC. Its protein product is CASSIGSAYEQYF.

This clonotype occurred many times. V and J are TRBV20-1 and TRBJ2-7; 9 bases are a match to TRBD2. The germline V gene has CDR1 DFQATT and CDR2 SNEGSKA (reference sequence). The CDR3 spans 13 residues. The CDR3: CSPSPSGVYEQYF. In DNA, the CDR3 is TGCAGCCCCTCCCCTAGCGGGGTCTACGAGCAGTACTTC.

This clonotype was observed many times. This chain connects TRBV30 to TRBJ1-2; the D is unclear. Trimming stripped 3 bases from V and 2 bases from J, with 10 bases between. The CDR3 extends over 13 amino acids. CDR1 is GTSNPN and CDR2 is SVGIG in the germline V gene (reference sequence). CDR3 region: CAWRFNRNYGYTF. DNA for the CDR3: TGTGCCTGGAGGTTTAACAGAAACTATGGCTACACCTTC.

The rearrangement links TRBV9 to TRBJ2-1, with 9 bases identical to TRBD2. The CDR3 is 19 residues long. With V trimmed by 2 bases and J by 4 bases, 16 bases remained unmatched. The V gene's germline CDR1 is SGDLS and CDR2 YYNGEE. CDR3 residues: CASSVYSRASGADYNEQFF. CDR3 in DNA: TGTGCCAGCAGCGTTTACTCAAGGGCTAGCGGGGCGGATTACAATGAGCAGTTCTTC.

This clonotype was picked up many times. The V gene is TRBV4-1, the J gene TRBJ1-1, with D uncertain. With 1 base removed from V and 0 bases from J, the gap between germline ends came to 15 bases. Per germline, CDR1 MGHRA and CDR2 YSYEKL. The CDR3 totals 17 residues. DNA of the CDR3: TGCGCCAGCAGCCAAGTCGATATGGGATTTATGAACACTGAAGCTTTCTTT. Translated: CASSQVDMGFMNTEAFF.

This clonotype has at least ten counts. This rearrangement joins TRBV19 to TRBJ2-5, with 9 bases aligning to TRBD2. The germline CDR1 and CDR2 sequences are LNHDA and SQIVND (reference sequence). The CDR3 extends over 14 amino acids. The trim removed 8 bases at V and 5 bases at J, leaving 9 bases unmatched. CDR3 protein: CASAPGLAAETQYF. The DNA of the CDR3 is TGTGCCAGTGCCCCGGGACTAGCTGCCGAGACCCAGTACTTC.

This clonotype was recorded at least ten times. The chain joins TRBV27 to TRBJ1-1, with 7 nucleotides matching TRBD1. This CDR3 region has 15 residues. Per germline, CDR1 MNHEY and CDR2 SMNVEV (reference sequence). Trimming cost V 5 bases and J 1 base; bases outside gene matches: 7. The CDR3 reads CASSPTGFGNTEAFF. The CDR3 DNA reads as TGTGCCAGCAGTCCGACAGGGTTTGGGAACACTGAAGCTTTCTTT.

This clonotype was counted at least ten times. The rearrangement joins TRBV19 to TRBJ2-7, with TRBD1 matching 9 bases. The CDR3 loop spans 13 amino acids. The V gene's germline CDR1 is LNHDA and CDR2 SQIVND (reference sequence). J lost 4 bases, V lost 5 bases, and 3 bases had no gene match. CDR3 sequence reads: CASSRDREYEQYF. As DNA, the CDR3 is TGTGCCAGTAGTCGGGACAGGGAGTACGAGCAGTACTTC.

The rearrangement joins TRBV12-3 or TRBV12-4 to TRBJ2-1; TRBD1 or TRBD2 may be the D gene (5 bases each). Between the trimmed V and J ends, which lost 5 bases and 10 bases, there was a span of 18 bases. The CDR3 runs 14 residues. The CDR3 region is CASSRGVATEEQFF. The CDR3 DNA reads TGTGCCAGCAGTAGGGGCGTAGCGACTGAGGAGCAGTTCTTC.

Of note for this clonotype: One base away lies a much larger clone, so this may be a sequencing read error. The chain carries TRBV6-1 and TRBJ1-1; possibly TRBD1 for D (6 bases). Trimming shortened V by 5 bases and J by 9 bases, and 16 bases separated the two germline ends. This CDR3 spans 13 amino acids. CDR1 MNHNS and CDR2 SASEGT come from the germline V gene. In DNA form, the CDR3 reads TGTGCCAGCAGTTTGCTACAGGGTACTAAAGCTTTCTTT. Translation gives CASSLLQGTKAFF.

This clonotype was detected many times. The V call is TRBV10-3, the J call TRBJ2-3, with 9 bases aligning to TRBD2. Trimming took 10 bases from V and 1 from J; bases not matched to a gene: 6. This CDR3 region has 14 residues. Germline loops: CDR1 ENHRY, CDR2 SYGVKD. The DNA of the CDR3 is TGTGCCACGTTAGCGGGAGCTGGCACAGATACGCAGTATTTT. As protein: CATLAGAGTDTQYF.